This T cell receptor beta chain was documented in a study of blood T cell repertoires in COVID-19. For the study at large: Whether acute or convalescent, the COVID-19 samples came from the United States, Italy and Spain.

The V gene end was trimmed by 1 base and the J gene end by 5 bases; junction bases not matched to a gene: 11. Per germline, CDR1 SGHDT and CDR2 YYEEEE. CDR3 length: 18 amino acids. In the study's own analysis: For nucleated cells, counts were estimated from reference gene primer amplification. Assay used: immunoSEQ multiplex PCR; TCRdb lists only in-frame clones, some missing. V and J calls and clone size are copied from that table; D and trimming were computed from the DNA. The table lists about 150,000 clones, about 86% of them singletons. The table lists this clone with a few counts. The TCR was taken from a man in his forties or fifties who had recovered from COVID-19. The V and J genes are TRBV5-6 and TRBJ2-1; TRBD2 aligns across 11 bases. Material for sequencing was PBMCs or T cells enriched from blood (not recorded which). This CDR3 is CASSLLGSGGAGDNEQFF. As DNA, the CDR3 is TGTGCCAGCAGCTTGTTGGGTAGCGGGGGGGCCGGGGACAATGAGCAGTTCTTC.